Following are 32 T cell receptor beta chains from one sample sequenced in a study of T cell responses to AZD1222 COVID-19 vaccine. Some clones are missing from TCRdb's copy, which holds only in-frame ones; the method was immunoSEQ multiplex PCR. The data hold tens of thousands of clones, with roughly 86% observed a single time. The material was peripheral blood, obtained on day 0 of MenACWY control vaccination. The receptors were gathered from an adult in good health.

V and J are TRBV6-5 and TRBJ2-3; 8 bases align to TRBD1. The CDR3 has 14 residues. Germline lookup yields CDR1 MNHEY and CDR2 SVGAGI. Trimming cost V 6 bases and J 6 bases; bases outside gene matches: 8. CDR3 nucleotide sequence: TGTGCCAGCAGCCGGGACAGGTGGAGCGATACGCAGTATTTT. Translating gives CASSRDRWSDTQYF.

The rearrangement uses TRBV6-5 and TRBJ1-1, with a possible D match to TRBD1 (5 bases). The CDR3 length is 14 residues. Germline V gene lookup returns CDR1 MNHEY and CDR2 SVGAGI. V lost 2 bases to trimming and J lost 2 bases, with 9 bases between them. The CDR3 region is CASSYQGTNTEAFF. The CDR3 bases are TGTGCCAGCAGTTACCAAGGGACTAACACTGAAGCTTTCTTT.

This CDR3 is CASSVDSTVTEAFF. CDR3 bases: TGTGCCAGCAGCGTAGATTCGACAGTCACTGAAGCTTTCTTT. This chain connects TRBV9 to TRBJ1-1; the D gene is possibly TRBD1 (5 bases). Trimming left V 0 bases short and J 4 bases short, with 10 bases between. In germline, CDR1 is SGDLS, CDR2 YYNGEE. The CDR3 has 14 amino acids.

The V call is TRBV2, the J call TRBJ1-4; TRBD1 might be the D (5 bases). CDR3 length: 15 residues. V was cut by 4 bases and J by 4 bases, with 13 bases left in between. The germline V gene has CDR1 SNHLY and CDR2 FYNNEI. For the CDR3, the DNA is TGTGCCAGCAGTGGAGGCGGGGCGGGTAATGAAAAACTGTTTTTT. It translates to CASSGGGAGNEKLFF.

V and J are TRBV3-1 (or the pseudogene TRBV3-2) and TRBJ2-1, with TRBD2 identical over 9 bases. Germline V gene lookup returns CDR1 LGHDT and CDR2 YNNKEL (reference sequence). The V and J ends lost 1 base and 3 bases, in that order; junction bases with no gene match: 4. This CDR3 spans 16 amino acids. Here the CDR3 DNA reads TGTGCCAGCAGCCAAGGGGTAGCGGGAGACTACAATGAGCAGTTCTTC. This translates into CASSQGVAGDYNEQFF.

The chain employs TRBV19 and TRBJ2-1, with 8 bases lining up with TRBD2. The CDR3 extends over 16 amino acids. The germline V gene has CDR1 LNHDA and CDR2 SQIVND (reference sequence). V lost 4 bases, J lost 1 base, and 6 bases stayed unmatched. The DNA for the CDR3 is TGTGCCAGTAGTACTTTCGGGGGGGGATCCTACAATGAGCAGTTCTTC. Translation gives CASSTFGGGSYNEQFF.

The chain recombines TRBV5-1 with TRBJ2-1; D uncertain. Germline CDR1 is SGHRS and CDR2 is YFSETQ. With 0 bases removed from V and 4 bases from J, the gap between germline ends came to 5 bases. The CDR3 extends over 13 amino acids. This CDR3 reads CASSLVGYNEQFF. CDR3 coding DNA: TGCGCCAGCAGCTTGGTCGGGTACAATGAGCAGTTCTTC.

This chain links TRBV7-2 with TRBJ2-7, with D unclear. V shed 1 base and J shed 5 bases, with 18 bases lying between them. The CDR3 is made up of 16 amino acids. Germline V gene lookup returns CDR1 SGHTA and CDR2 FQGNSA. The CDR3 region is CASSLVARTVPNEQYF. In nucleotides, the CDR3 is TGTGCCAGCAGCTTAGTCGCGCGGACCGTCCCGAACGAGCAGTACTTC.

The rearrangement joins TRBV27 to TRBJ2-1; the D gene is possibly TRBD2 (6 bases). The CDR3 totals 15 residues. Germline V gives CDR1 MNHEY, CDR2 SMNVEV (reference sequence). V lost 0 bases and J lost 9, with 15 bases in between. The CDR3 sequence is CASSLSRRVTGEQFF. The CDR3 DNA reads TGTGCCAGCAGTTTATCGAGGAGGGTAACGGGTGAGCAGTTCTTC.

CDR3 sequence: CSDSDRGDGGYTF. DNA for the CDR3: TGCAGCGACAGTGACAGGGGAGATGGTGGCTACACCTTC. The V gene is TRBV29-1, the J gene TRBJ1-2, with TRBD1 matching over 8 bases. V dropped 7 bases and J dropped 7; count of bases not matched to a gene: 11. The germline V gene encodes CDR1 SQVTM and CDR2 ANQGSEA. CDR3 length: 13 residues.

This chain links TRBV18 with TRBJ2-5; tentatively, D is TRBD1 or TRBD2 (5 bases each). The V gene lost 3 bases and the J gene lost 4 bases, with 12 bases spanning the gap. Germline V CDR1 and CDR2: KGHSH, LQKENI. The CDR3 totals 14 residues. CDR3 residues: CASSPPGPGETQYF. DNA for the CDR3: TGTGCCAGCTCACCTCCGGGACCCGGAGAGACCCAGTACTTC.

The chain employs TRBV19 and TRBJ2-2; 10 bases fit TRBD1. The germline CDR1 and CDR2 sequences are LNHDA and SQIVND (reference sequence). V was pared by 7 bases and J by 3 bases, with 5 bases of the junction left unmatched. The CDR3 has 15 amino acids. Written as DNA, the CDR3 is TGTGCCAGTACCTGGACAGGGGGAGACACCGGGGAGCTGTTTTTT. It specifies CASTWTGGDTGELFF.

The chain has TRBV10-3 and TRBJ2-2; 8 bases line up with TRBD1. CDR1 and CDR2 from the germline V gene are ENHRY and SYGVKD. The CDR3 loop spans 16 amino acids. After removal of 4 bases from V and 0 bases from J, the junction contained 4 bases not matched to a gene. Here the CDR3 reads CAISVTGVTNTGELFF. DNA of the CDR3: TGTGCCATCAGTGTGACAGGGGTGACGAACACCGGGGAGCTGTTTTTT.

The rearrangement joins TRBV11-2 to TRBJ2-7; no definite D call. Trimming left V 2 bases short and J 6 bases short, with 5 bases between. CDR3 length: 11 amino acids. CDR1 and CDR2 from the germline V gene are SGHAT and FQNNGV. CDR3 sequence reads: CASSLSFEQYF. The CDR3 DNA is TGTGCCAGCAGCTTAAGTTTCGAGCAGTACTTC. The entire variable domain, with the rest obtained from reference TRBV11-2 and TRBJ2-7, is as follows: EAGVAQSPRYKIIEKRQSVAFWCNPISGHATLYWYQQILGQGPKLLIQFQNNGVVDDSQLPKDRFSAERLKGVDSTLKIQPAKLEDSAVYLCASSLSFEQYFGPGTRLTVT.

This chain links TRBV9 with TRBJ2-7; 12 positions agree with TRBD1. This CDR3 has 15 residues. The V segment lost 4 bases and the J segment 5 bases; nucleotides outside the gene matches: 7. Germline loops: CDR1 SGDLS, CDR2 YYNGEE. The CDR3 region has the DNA TGTGCCAGCAGCTCCCGGGACAGGGGGCTGAACGAGCAGTACTTC. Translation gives CASSSRDRGLNEQYF.

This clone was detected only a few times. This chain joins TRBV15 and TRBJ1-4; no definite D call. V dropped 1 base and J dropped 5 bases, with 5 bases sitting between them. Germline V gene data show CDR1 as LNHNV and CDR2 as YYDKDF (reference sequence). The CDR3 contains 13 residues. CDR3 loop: CATSRGGNEKLFF. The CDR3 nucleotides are TGTGCCACCAGCAGAGGAGGGAATGAAAAACTGTTTTTT.

The CDR3 spells CASSKADRGFSYEQYF. The CDR3 DNA is TGTGCCAGCAGTAAGGCAGACAGGGGCTTTTCCTACGAGCAGTACTTC. The chain has TRBV7-9 and TRBJ2-7; 8 positions agree with TRBD1. This CDR3 is built from 16 residues. Germline CDR1 and CDR2: SEHNR and FQNEAQ (reference sequence). V dropped 6 bases and J dropped 1; count of bases not matched to a gene: 11.

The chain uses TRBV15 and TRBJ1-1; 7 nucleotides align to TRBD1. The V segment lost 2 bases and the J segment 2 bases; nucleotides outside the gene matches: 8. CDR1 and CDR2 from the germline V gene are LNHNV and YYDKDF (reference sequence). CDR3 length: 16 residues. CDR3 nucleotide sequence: TGTGCCACCAGCAGATTCCGGACAGGAGCAAACACTGAAGCTTTCTTT. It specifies CATSRFRTGANTEAFF. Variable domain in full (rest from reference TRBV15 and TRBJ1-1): DAMVIQNPRYQVTQFGKPVTLSCSQTLNHNVMYWYQQKSSQAPKLLFHYYDKDFNNEADTPDNFQSRRPNTSFCFLDIRSPGLGDTAMYLCATSRFRTGANTEAFFGQGTRLTVV.

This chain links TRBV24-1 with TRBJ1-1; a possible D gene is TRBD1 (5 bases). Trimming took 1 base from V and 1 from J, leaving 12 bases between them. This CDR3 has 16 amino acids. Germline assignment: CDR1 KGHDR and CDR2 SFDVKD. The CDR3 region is CATSDFFQQGNTEAFF. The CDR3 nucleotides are TGTGCCACCAGTGATTTCTTTCAGCAGGGGAACACTGAAGCTTTCTTT.

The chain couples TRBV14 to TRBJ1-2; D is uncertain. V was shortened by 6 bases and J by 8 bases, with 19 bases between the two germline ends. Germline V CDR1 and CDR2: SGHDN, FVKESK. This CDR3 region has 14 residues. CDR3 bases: TGTGCCAGCAGACCGTATTCGCGGGGATACGGCTACACCTTC. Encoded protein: CASRPYSRGYGYTF.

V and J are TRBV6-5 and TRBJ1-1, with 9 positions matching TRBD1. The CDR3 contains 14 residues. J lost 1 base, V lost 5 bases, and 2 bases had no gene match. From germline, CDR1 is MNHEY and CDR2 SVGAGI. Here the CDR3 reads CASSRDRENTEAFF. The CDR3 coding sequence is TGTGCCAGCAGTAGGGACAGGGAGAACACTGAAGCTTTCTTT.

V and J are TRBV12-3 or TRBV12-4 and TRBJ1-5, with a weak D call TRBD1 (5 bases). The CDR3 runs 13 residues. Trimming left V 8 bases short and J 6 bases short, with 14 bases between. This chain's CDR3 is CASRMGGLQPQHF. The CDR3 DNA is TGTGCCAGCCGTATGGGGGGACTTCAGCCCCAGCATTTT.

CDR3 loop: CASSYSGTVNTEAFF. In DNA, the CDR3 is TGTGCCAGCAGCTATTCCGGGACGGTGAACACTGAAGCTTTCTTT. The chain uses TRBV7-2 and TRBJ1-1; tentative D call: TRBD1 (5 bases). V lost 4 bases to trimming and J lost 0 bases, with 12 bases between them. Germline CDR1 and CDR2: SGHTA and FQGNSA. The length of the CDR3 is 15 residues.

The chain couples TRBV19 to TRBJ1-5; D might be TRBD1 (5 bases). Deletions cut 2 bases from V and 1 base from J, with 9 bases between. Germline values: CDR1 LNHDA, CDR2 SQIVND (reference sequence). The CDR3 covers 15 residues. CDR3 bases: TGTGCCAGTAGTATACTGGGGGGGAGCAATCAGCCCCAGCATTTT. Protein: CASSILGGSNQPQHF. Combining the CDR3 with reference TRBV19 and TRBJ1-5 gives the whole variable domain DGGITQSPKYLFRKEGQNVTLSCEQNLNHDAMYWYRQDPGQGLRLIYYSQIVNDFQKGDIAEGYSVSREKKESFPLTVTSAQKNPTAFYLCASSILGGSNQPQHFGDGTRLSIL.

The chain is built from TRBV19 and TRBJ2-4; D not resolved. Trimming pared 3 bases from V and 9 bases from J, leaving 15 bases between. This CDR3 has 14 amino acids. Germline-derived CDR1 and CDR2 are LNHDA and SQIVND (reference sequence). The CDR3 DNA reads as TGTGCCAGTAGTATTGGAACCGCTGGGGTCATTCAGTACTTC. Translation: CASSIGTAGVIQYF.

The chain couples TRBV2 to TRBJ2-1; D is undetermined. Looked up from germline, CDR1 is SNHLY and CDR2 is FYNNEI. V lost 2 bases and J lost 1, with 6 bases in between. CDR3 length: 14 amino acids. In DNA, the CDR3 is TGTGCCAGCAGTGAACAGAGATCCTACAATGAGCAGTTCTTC. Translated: CASSEQRSYNEQFF.

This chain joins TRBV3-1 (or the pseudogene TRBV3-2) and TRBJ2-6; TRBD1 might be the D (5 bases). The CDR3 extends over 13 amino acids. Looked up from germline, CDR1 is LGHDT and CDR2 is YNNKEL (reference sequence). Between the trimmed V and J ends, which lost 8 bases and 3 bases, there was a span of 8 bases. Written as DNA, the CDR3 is TGTGCCAGCCAAGGGGTTGGGGCCAACGTCCTGACTTTC. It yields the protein CASQGVGANVLTF.

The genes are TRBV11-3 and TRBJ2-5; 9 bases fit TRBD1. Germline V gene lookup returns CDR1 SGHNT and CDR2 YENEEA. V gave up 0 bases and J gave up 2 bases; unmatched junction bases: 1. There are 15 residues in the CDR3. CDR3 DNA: TGTGCCAGCAGCTTAGATGGGACAGGGCAAGAGACCCAGTACTTC. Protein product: CASSLDGTGQETQYF.

The CDR3 DNA reads as TGTGCCAGCAGCTACGTACCGGGACAGGGGGCGTCTGAGCAGTTCTTC. Its protein is CASSYVPGQGASEQFF. The chain couples TRBV7-3 to TRBJ2-1; 12 bases agree with TRBD1. This CDR3 has 16 residues. CDR1 SGHTA and CDR2 FQGTGA come from the germline V gene. The trim removed 4 bases at V and 9 bases at J, leaving 10 bases unmatched.

The CDR3 bases are TGTGCCAGCAGGTGGACAGGGGGGACCGGGGAGCTGTTTTTT. As protein: CASRWTGGTGELFF. The genes are TRBV27 and TRBJ2-2; 10 bases match TRBD1. The CDR3 runs 14 residues. Germline V lookup: CDR1 MNHEY, CDR2 SMNVEV (reference sequence). The V gene end was trimmed by 6 bases and the J gene end by 5 bases; junction bases not matched to a gene: 3.

The CDR3 spells CASSLVLGGALFRGYF. The CDR3 nucleotides read TGTGCCAGCAGCTTAGTATTAGGGGGTGCATTGTTTCGCGGTTACTTC. The rearrangement joins TRBV11-3 to TRBJ2-7; tentative D call: TRBD1 (6 bases). The V gene lost 1 base and the J gene lost 13 bases, with 26 bases spanning the gap. The length of the CDR3 is 16 residues. CDR1 and CDR2 from the germline V gene are SGHNT and YENEEA.

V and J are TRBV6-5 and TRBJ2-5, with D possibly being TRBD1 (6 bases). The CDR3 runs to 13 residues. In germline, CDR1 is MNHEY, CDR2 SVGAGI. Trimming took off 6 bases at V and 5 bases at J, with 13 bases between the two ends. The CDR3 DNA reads TGTGCCAGCAGCCTGGGCCAGGGGGAGACCCAGTACTTC. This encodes CASSLGQGETQYF.